This T cell receptor beta chain was recorded in a study of blood T cell repertoires in COVID-19. About the study: The United States, Italy and Spain supplied acute and convalescent COVID-19 samples.

Authors' methods: Researchers report that nucleated cell counts were estimated from reference gene primer amplification. Data came from immunoSEQ multiplex PCR; TCRdb stores just in-frame clones and leaves some out. V, J and clone size are those of that table, while D and trimming were read from the DNA. The table has 110,000 to 150,000 clones, around 84% seen once. The J segment lost 2 bases and the V segment lost 0 bases, leaving 2 bases of the junction unmatched. CDR1 SGHRS and CDR2 YFSETQ come from the germline V gene. CDR3 length: 14 amino acids. What was sequenced was peripheral blood. The TCR comes from a human donor in a cohort sampled during active COVID-19. The gene calls are TRBV5-1 and TRBJ2-7, with 7 positions matching TRBD1. CDR3 bases: TGCGCCAGCAGCTTGGAGGACAGGCCCTACGAGCAGTACTTC. Its protein is CASSLEDRPYEQYF.